This passage covers 20 T cell receptor beta chains from one sample sequenced in a study of blood T cell repertoires in COVID-19. Repertoires were generated with immunoSEQ multiplex PCR, while TCRdb's copy carries only in-frame clones and drops some. The table has 100,000 to 150,000 clones, around 83% seen once. Sequencing used peripheral blood. The receptors stem from a man older than 75 with active or convalescent COVID-19.

The chain carries TRBV19 and TRBJ2-7; TRBD1 agrees at 10 bases. CDR1 and CDR2 (germline): LNHDA, SQIVND (reference sequence). The CDR3 consists of 15 residues. With 5 bases clipped from V and 1 base from J, the junction kept 5 bases outside the gene matches. CDR3 sequence reads: CASSSGQGGSYEQYF. CDR3 coding DNA: TGTGCCAGTAGTTCAGGACAGGGGGGATCCTACGAGCAGTACTTC.

The chain is built from TRBV6-6 and TRBJ1-5; unclear D gene. From germline, CDR1 is MNHNY and CDR2 SVGAGI (reference sequence). The CDR3 contains 14 residues. The V gene lost 5 bases and the J gene lost 1 base, with 9 bases spanning the gap. CDR3 DNA: TGTGCCAGCAGTACCACCGGGAGCAATCAGCCCCAGCATTTT. It encodes CASSTTGSNQPQHF.

The chain couples TRBV19 to TRBJ2-3; 9 bases line up with TRBD2. This CDR3 has 17 amino acids. V dropped 4 bases and J dropped 0; count of bases not matched to a gene: 8. Per the germline V gene, CDR1 is LNHDA and CDR2 is SQIVND (reference sequence). Here the CDR3 DNA reads TGTGCCAGTAGTAGGAATCCCACTAGCGGGAGCACAGATACGCAGTATTTT. It is translated as CASSRNPTSGSTDTQYF. Combining the CDR3 with reference TRBV19 and TRBJ2-3 gives the whole variable domain DGGITQSPKYLFRKEGQNVTLSCEQNLNHDAMYWYRQDPGQGLRLIYYSQIVNDFQKGDIAEGYSVSREKKESFPLTVTSAQKNPTAFYLCASSRNPTSGSTDTQYFGPGTRLTVL.

The gene calls are TRBV11-2 and TRBJ1-1; D possibly corresponds to TRBD1 (5 bases). Germline V gives CDR1 SGHAT, CDR2 FQNNGV. V gave up 11 bases and J gave up 3 bases, with 16 bases separating them. There are 13 residues in the CDR3. CDR3 sequence reads: CAARGDGHTEAFF. CDR3 coding DNA: TGTGCCGCACGGGGGGACGGTCACACTGAAGCTTTCTTT.

The V call is TRBV13, the J call TRBJ2-1; 12 bases map to TRBD2. In germline, CDR1 is PRHDT, CDR2 FYEKMQ (reference sequence). The CDR3 sequence is 16 residues long. V shed 5 bases and J 5 bases; nucleotides not matched to a gene: 7. CDR3 protein: CASSANRLAGDNEQFF. The CDR3 nucleotides read TGTGCCAGCAGCGCTAACCGACTAGCGGGAGACAATGAGCAGTTCTTC.

J is TRBJ1-5 and V is TRBV19, with a weak D call TRBD1 (6 bases). This CDR3 comprises 15 residues. Germline V gives CDR1 LNHDA, CDR2 SQIVND (reference sequence). V lost 6 bases and J lost 6, with 18 bases in between. The CDR3 reads CASSPFGGSIQPQHF. In DNA form, the CDR3 reads TGTGCCAGTAGCCCATTTGGGGGCTCGATTCAGCCCCAGCATTTT.

The chain employs TRBV27 and TRBJ1-6, with D possibly TRBD1 on 6 matching bases. V was trimmed by 7 bases and J by 6 bases, leaving 19 bases between them. The CDR3 runs 16 residues. The germline V gene encodes CDR1 MNHEY and CDR2 SMNVEV (reference sequence). CDR3 nucleotide sequence: TGTGCCAGCACCCTAGCCCCGGGACACAGTAATTCACCCCTCCACTTT. It translates to CASTLAPGHSNSPLHF.

V and J are TRBV19 and TRBJ2-5; the match to TRBD2 covers 14 bases. The length of the CDR3 is 16 residues. V lost 5 bases and J lost 5; bases outside the gene matches: 7. Germline V gives CDR1 LNHDA, CDR2 SQIVND (reference sequence). This chain's CDR3 is CASSDQTSGGEETQYF. The CDR3 nucleotides read TGTGCCAGTAGTGATCAGACTAGCGGGGGGGAGGAGACCCAGTACTTC.

The rearrangement joins TRBV7-2 to TRBJ1-6; 7 positions agree with TRBD1. J was trimmed by 3 bases and V by 1 base; bases with no gene match: 12. Germline CDR1 is SGHTA and CDR2 is FQGNSA. The CDR3 extends over 19 amino acids. CDR3 region: CASSLGGTLTGNYNSPLHF. The CDR3 coding sequence is TGTGCCAGCAGCTTAGGAGGAACCTTGACAGGGAACTATAATTCACCCCTCCACTTT.

The CDR3 region has the DNA TGTGCCAGCAGCCTGGGAGCAATGAACACTGAAGCTTTCTTT. This translates into CASSLGAMNTEAFF. The chain joins TRBV25-1 to TRBJ1-1, with D hard to call. This CDR3 spans 14 amino acids. The V gene's germline CDR1 is MGHDK and CDR2 SYGVNS. Trimming stripped 6 bases from V and 0 bases from J, with 11 bases between.

V and J are TRBV6-5 and TRBJ2-7; 10 nucleotides line up with TRBD1. Trimming cost V 5 bases and J 0 bases; bases outside gene matches: 4. The CDR3 contains 15 residues. Germline lookup yields CDR1 MNHEY and CDR2 SVGAGI. CDR3 bases: TGTGCCAGCAGTCGGGGACAGGGGAGCTCCTACGAGCAGTACTTC. Protein product: CASSRGQGSSYEQYF.

The chain is built from TRBV5-4 and TRBJ2-2, with 10 positions matching TRBD1. The length of the CDR3 is 14 residues. Per germline, CDR1 SGHNT and CDR2 YYREEE (reference sequence). J was trimmed by 4 bases and V by 4 bases; bases with no gene match: 1. The CDR3 protein is CASSRTGGTGELFF. The DNA for the CDR3 is TGTGCCAGCAGCCGGACAGGGGGCACCGGGGAGCTGTTTTTT.

The CDR3 here is CASTGLASYEQFF. CDR3 DNA sequence: TGTGCCAGCACCGGACTGGCCTCGTATGAGCAGTTCTTC. This rearrangement joins TRBV2 to TRBJ2-1, with D possibly TRBD2 on 5 matching bases. The germline V gene has CDR1 SNHLY and CDR2 FYNNEI. Trimming pared 7 bases from V and 8 bases from J, leaving 15 bases between. The length of the CDR3 is 13 residues.

This chain uses TRBV20-1 with TRBJ1-4; possible D gene TRBD1, 6 bases. V was shortened by 3 bases and J by 5 bases, with 16 bases between the two germline ends. Germline V gene sequence: CDR1 DFQATT, CDR2 SNEGSKA (reference sequence). CDR3 length equals 15 residues. The CDR3 sequence is CSASKMTGTNEKLFF. The CDR3 nucleotides read TGCAGTGCTAGTAAGATGACAGGAACAAATGAAAAACTGTTTTTT.

The J gene is TRBJ2-7, the V gene TRBV4-1; possible D gene TRBD1, 6 bases. V lost 4 bases and J lost 2, with 21 bases in between. Germline CDR1 MGHRA, CDR2 YSYEKL. This CDR3 spans 17 amino acids. This chain's CDR3 is CASSPKLGVRDTYEQYF. Here the CDR3 DNA reads TGCGCCAGCAGCCCCAAGTTAGGCGTCAGGGACACCTACGAGCAGTACTTC.

The rearrangement links TRBV7-2 to TRBJ1-5, with 10 bases identical to TRBD1. The CDR3 totals 15 residues. Germline V CDR1 and CDR2: SGHTA, FQGNSA. J lost 2 bases, V lost 6 bases, and 4 bases had no gene match. The CDR3 spells CASRRQGAGNQPQHF. CDR3 DNA: TGTGCCAGCAGACGACAGGGGGCGGGCAATCAGCCCCAGCATTTT.

This chain's CDR3 is CASSLYQAPVLNPTNEKLFF. The DNA of the CDR3 is TGTGCCAGCTCACTATACCAAGCCCCGGTATTAAATCCAACTAATGAAAAACTGTTTTTT. The genes are TRBV18 and TRBJ1-4, with D hard to call. With 4 bases removed from V and 0 bases from J, the gap between germline ends came to 24 bases. The CDR3 has 20 residues. Germline V gene lookup returns CDR1 KGHSH and CDR2 LQKENI.

V usage is TRBV6-5 and J usage is TRBJ1-5; D possibly corresponds to TRBD1 (5 bases). This CDR3 contains 14 residues. In germline, CDR1 is MNHEY, CDR2 SVGAGI. The V end lost 0 bases, the J end lost 6 bases, and 9 bases lay between the germline ends. This CDR3 reads CASSYSVGGQPQHF. The DNA of the CDR3 is TGTGCCAGCAGTTACTCGGTCGGGGGTCAGCCCCAGCATTTT.

The gene calls are TRBV11-2 and TRBJ2-7; TRBD1 matches 12 bases. Germline values: CDR1 SGHAT, CDR2 FQNNGV. The CDR3 consists of 16 residues. Trimming cost V 1 base and J 4 bases; bases outside gene matches: 5. CDR3 nucleotides: TGTGCCAGCAGCTTAGGGGGACAGGGGGCGAGGTACGAGCAGTACTTC. Its translation: CASSLGGQGARYEQYF.

The chain links TRBV2 to TRBJ1-4; 7 bases agree with TRBD1. The junction had 8 bases not matched to a gene; V was cut back by 8 bases and J by 5 bases. CDR1 is SNHLY, CDR2 FYNNEI, per germline. CDR3 length equals 14 residues. CDR3 region: CASQWTGSNEKLFF. The CDR3 nucleotides read TGTGCCAGCCAGTGGACAGGCTCAAATGAAAAACTGTTTTTT.